What follows describes a single T cell receptor (beta chain). The antigen remains undetermined. There were only Caucasian adults among the donors, and all lived in Nashville, Tennessee. Original handling: As immunoSEQ supplied junction-only sequences (without quality scores), filtering differed. Profiling relied on immunoSEQ multiplex PCR, and the TCRdb table lists in-frame clones only, not all of them. Clone size and V and J calls were adopted from that table, with D and trimming inferred from the DNA. The table has nearly 1 million clones, around 80% seen once; the top ten hold around 1.4%. These data originate in a study of shared clonotypes between healthy human individuals. The study, taken as a whole, reports: In the sorted subsets, rarefaction showed sequencing was incomplete despite large depth. The naive CD4 repertoires of several donors were compared, and around 4.7% of clonotypes were shared.

CDR1 is MNHNS, CDR2 SASEGT, per germline. This CDR3 is built from 14 residues. The V gene lost 7 bases and the J gene lost 2 bases, with 11 bases spanning the gap. The sequence was obtained from a man younger than 35 in good health. The chain is built from TRBV6-1 and TRBJ1-4, with a tentative D call TRBD1 (6 bases). The sample comprised memory CD4+ T cells sorted from blood. The subset: CD45RA-negative fraction. DNA for the CDR3: TGTGCCAGCACCCCGGGGGCCACTAATGAAAAACTGTTTTTT. This encodes CASTPGATNEKLFF.